The 29 T cell receptor beta chains presented below share a single source sample, sequenced in a study of beta chain features in type 1 diabetes (dated by TCRdb to the late 2010s). Receptor amplification or capture employed the immunoSEQ multiplex PCR assay. The High Capacity cDNA Reverse Transcription Kit was used to reverse transcribe all of the isolated RNA, meaning that expressed TCRB transcripts were what got sequenced. The clones in this table, taken by TCRdb from immuneACCESS, are in-frame only. Not every clone is retained; where verified, under half of the shortfall comes from an unresolved V gene, and the cause of the rest is unknown. The sample table contains over 350,000 clones; only one count was recorded for more than 13% of them. The biggest ten clones account for approximately 0.019% of the sample. The sequenced sample consisted of naive CD4+ T cells from blood. Read against the paper, the sample's cell subset or site label means: true naive CD4+ T cells. Source of these receptors: a young woman in good health.

This clone was seen repeatedly, ten times or more. Other DNA sequences in the sample encode the same CDR3. The gene calls are TRBV30 and TRBJ1-1; D is perhaps TRBD1 (6 bases). The germline V gene encodes CDR1 GTSNPN and CDR2 SVGIG (reference sequence). Trimming shortened V by 0 bases and J by 1 base, and 6 bases separated the two germline ends. The CDR3 loop spans 13 amino acids. This CDR3 reads CAWSVQGNTEAFF. CDR3 in DNA: TGTGCCTGGAGTGTACAGGGGAACACTGAAGCTTTCTTT.

A few counts support this clone. This chain connects TRBV7-9 to TRBJ2-1; a possible D gene is TRBD2 (6 bases). The length of the CDR3 is 16 residues. The V and J ends lost 5 bases and 5 bases respectively, with 19 bases between them. In germline, CDR1 is SEHNR, CDR2 FQNEAQ (reference sequence). This CDR3 is CASSRGLADPNNEQFF. CDR3 DNA: TGTGCCAGCAGCAGGGGATTAGCGGATCCGAACAATGAGCAGTTCTTC.

This clone was detected only a few times. V is TRBV30 and J is TRBJ2-5, with a tentative D call TRBD1 (6 bases). This CDR3 has 13 residues. The V gene lost 2 bases and the J gene lost 4 bases, with 11 bases spanning the gap. The germline CDR1 and CDR2 sequences are GTSNPN and SVGIG (reference sequence). DNA of the CDR3: TGTGCCTGGAGTTCCGGGACATCAGAGACCCAGTACTTC. Translating it yields CAWSSGTSETQYF.

This chain uses TRBV19 with TRBJ2-4; 10 bases are a match to TRBD2. The CDR3 covers 16 residues. J gave up 6 bases and V 7 bases, and 12 bases lay outside the gene matches. The V gene's germline CDR1 is LNHDA and CDR2 SQIVND (reference sequence). The CDR3 sequence: CASTSLQAGGGNIQYF. The DNA of the CDR3 is TGTGCCAGTACCTCTTTACAAGCGGGAGGGGGAAACATTCAGTACTTC.

This clone was seen a few times. V usage is TRBV7-2 and J usage is TRBJ2-3, with 13 positions matching TRBD2. Looked up from germline, CDR1 is SGHTA and CDR2 is FQGNSA. The CDR3 runs 15 residues. With 5 bases clipped from V and 5 bases from J, the junction kept 4 bases outside the gene matches. The CDR3 region is CASSDRLAGGDTQYF. The CDR3 bases are TGTGCCAGCAGCGATCGACTAGCGGGAGGAGATACGCAGTATTTT.

Only a few counts were recorded for this clone. The rearrangement links TRBV2 to TRBJ1-2, with D uncertain. The CDR3 loop spans 13 amino acids. The V gene lost 5 bases and the J gene lost 8 bases, with 15 bases spanning the gap. Germline CDR1 reads SNHLY; CDR2 reads FYNNEI. The CDR3 sequence: CASSSSEAAGYTF. As DNA, the CDR3 is TGTGCCAGCAGTTCCTCAGAGGCAGCAGGCTACACCTTC.

This clone was seen only a few times. This sequence joins TRBV30 and TRBJ1-1; D gene ambiguous. Trimming left V 2 bases short and J 4 bases short, with 17 bases between. The germline gives CDR1 GTSNPN, CDR2 SVGIG (reference sequence). This CDR3 is built from 15 residues. Here the CDR3 DNA reads TGTGCCTGGAGTCCAATGGAGGCCGGGGTCACTGAAGCTTTCTTT. Amino acid sequence: CAWSPMEAGVTEAFF.

In this sample, this clone turned up a few times. This chain links TRBV29-1 with TRBJ2-5; 10 bases fit TRBD2. In germline, CDR1 is SQVTM, CDR2 ANQGSEA. Unmatched junction bases numbered 11, after V lost 5 bases and J lost 2 bases. This CDR3 has 16 residues. The CDR3 DNA follows: TGCAGCGTTAAACCATTACTAGCGGGGATACAAGAGACCCAGTACTTC. Protein sequence: CSVKPLLAGIQETQYF.

This clone has just one count. This chain connects TRBV15 to TRBJ1-5; 9 bases align to TRBD1. Germline loops: CDR1 LNHNV, CDR2 YYDKDF (reference sequence). With 1 base clipped from V and 6 bases from J, the junction kept 4 bases outside the gene matches. The CDR3 covers 15 residues. The CDR3 sequence is CATSRGDRVGQPQHF. In DNA form, the CDR3 reads TGTGCCACCAGCAGAGGGGACAGGGTGGGTCAGCCCCAGCATTTT.

V gene TRBV29-1 combines with J gene TRBJ1-1; 11 nucleotides line up with TRBD1. Looked up from germline, CDR1 is SQVTM and CDR2 is ANQGSEA. With 6 bases clipped from V and 10 bases from J, the junction kept 4 bases outside the gene matches. This CDR3 is 11 amino acids long. The CDR3 is CSVRTGGRAFF. Here the CDR3 DNA reads TGCAGCGTGAGGACAGGGGGCAGAGCTTTCTTT. Full variable domain (missing parts from reference TRBV29-1 and TRBJ1-1): SAVISQKPSRDICQRGTSLTIQCQVDSQVTMMFWYRQQPGQSLTLIATANQGSEATYESGFVIDKFPISRPNLTFSTLTVSNMSPEDSSIYLCSVRTGGRAFFGQGTRLTVV.

In its sample, this clone was seen a few times. CDR3 sequence: CASSPTGMATEAFF. The CDR3 DNA reads TGTGCCAGCAGCCCTACAGGGATGGCCACTGAAGCTTTCTTT. The chain recombines TRBV7-2 with TRBJ1-1, with D tentatively TRBD1 (6 bases). Deletions cut 5 bases from V and 4 bases from J, with 14 bases between. The CDR3 totals 14 residues. Germline V CDR1 and CDR2: SGHTA, FQGNSA.

The rearrangement uses TRBV28 and TRBJ1-2, with D uncertain. V was clipped by 7 bases and J by 6 bases, with 9 bases between them. The length of the CDR3 is 11 residues. CDR1 is MDHEN, CDR2 SYDVKM, per germline. The CDR3 bases are TGTGCCAGCAATATGAGGAATGGCTACACCTTC. It yields the protein CASNMRNGYTF.

The CDR3 DNA sequence: TGTGCCAGCGGGCTCTACAATGAGCAGTTCTTC. Its translation is CASGLYNEQFF. The chain employs TRBV28 and TRBJ2-1; D is unclear. Trimming left V 8 bases short and J 3 bases short, with 5 bases between. The CDR3 runs to 11 residues. From germline, CDR1 is MDHEN and CDR2 SYDVKM.

As regards this clone: The same CDR3 also results from other DNA sequences found in this sample. This sequence joins TRBV9 and TRBJ2-1; 7 nucleotides line up with TRBD2. The germline CDR1 and CDR2 sequences are SGDLS and YYNGEE. CDR3 length: 12 residues. Trimming removed 2 bases from V and 7 bases from J; junction bases left unmatched: 0. The CDR3 coding sequence is TGTGCCAGCAGCGTTAGCGGGAATGAGCAGTTCTTC. It codes for CASSVSGNEQFF.

This clone was observed a handful of times. This rearrangement joins TRBV7-9 to TRBJ2-7; the D gene is possibly TRBD1 (5 bases). Per the germline V gene, CDR1 is SEHNR and CDR2 is FQNEAQ (reference sequence). The length of the CDR3 is 13 residues. V lost 5 bases and J 4 bases, leaving 12 bases between the germline ends. The CDR3 DNA sequence: TGTGCCAGCAGCGGGGCGCGCAAATACGAGCAGTACTTC. Residues: CASSGARKYEQYF.

The V gene is TRBV6-5, the J gene TRBJ2-1; weak D call: TRBD2 (5 bases). With 2 bases removed from V and 5 bases from J, the gap between germline ends came to 13 bases. Germline CDR1 reads MNHEY; CDR2 reads SVGAGI. The CDR3 spans 15 residues. The CDR3 DNA is TGTGCCAGCAGTTACCTCTTCACTAGGCACAATGAGCAGTTCTTC. Its translation: CASSYLFTRHNEQFF.

This chain links TRBV19 with TRBJ2-7; 14 bases agree with TRBD2. The CDR3 extends over 16 amino acids. Germline CDR1 reads LNHDA; CDR2 reads SQIVND (reference sequence). V lost 9 bases to trimming and J lost 6 bases; unmatched junction nucleotides: 13. The CDR3 loop reads CASSGLAGALNREQYF. As DNA, the CDR3 is TGTGCCAGCTCGGGACTAGCGGGAGCCTTAAATCGCGAGCAGTACTTC. The variable domain in full, completed from reference TRBV19 and TRBJ2-7, reads DGGITQSPKYLFRKEGQNVTLSCEQNLNHDAMYWYRQDPGQGLRLIYYSQIVNDFQKGDIAEGYSVSREKKESFPLTVTSAQKNPTAFYLCASSGLAGALNREQYFGPGTRLTVT.

This clone was counted between two and nine times. The rearrangement joins TRBV11-2 to TRBJ1-5; 9 positions agree with TRBD1. CDR1 and CDR2 from the germline V gene are SGHAT and FQNNGV. With 9 bases clipped from V and 7 bases from J, the junction kept 13 bases outside the gene matches. The CDR3 contains 15 residues. The CDR3 region is CASSLGQGGWQPQHF. The CDR3 DNA reads as TGTGCCAGTTCATTGGGACAGGGCGGGTGGCAGCCCCAGCATTTT.

The V call is TRBV6-5, the J call TRBJ1-2, with 7 bases matching TRBD1. The V segment lost 3 bases and the J segment 3 bases; nucleotides outside the gene matches: 7. The CDR3 length is 15 residues. Germline V gives CDR1 MNHEY, CDR2 SVGAGI. CDR3 sequence (DNA): TGTGCCAGCAGTTATTCGGGACAGACTCACTATGGCTACACCTTC. Its translation: CASSYSGQTHYGYTF.

This chain joins TRBV4-3 and TRBJ2-2; D possibly corresponds to TRBD1 (5 bases). The V and J ends lost 1 base and 3 bases respectively, with 9 bases between them. Germline lookup yields CDR1 LGHNA and CDR2 YSLEER. This CDR3 comprises 15 residues. The CDR3 sequence: CASSQVTRDTGELFF. The DNA for the CDR3 is TGCGCCAGCAGCCAAGTCACCAGGGACACCGGGGAGCTGTTTTTT.

The table lists this clone with a few counts. The chain employs TRBV4-1 and TRBJ2-6; 9 bases fit TRBD1. CDR1 is MGHRA, CDR2 YSYEKL, per germline. This CDR3 has 17 amino acids. The J segment lost 4 bases and the V segment lost 4 bases, leaving 8 bases of the junction unmatched. The CDR3 here is CASSLTDRGSGANVLTF. The CDR3 DNA sequence: TGCGCCAGCAGCCTAACGGACAGGGGATCCGGGGCCAACGTCCTGACTTTC.

The V gene is TRBV28, the J gene TRBJ2-1; D might be TRBD1 (6 bases). The CDR3 is made up of 13 amino acids. From germline, CDR1 is MDHEN and CDR2 SYDVKM. V was shortened by 2 bases and J by 5 bases, with 7 bases between the two germline ends. CDR3 coding DNA: TGTGCCAGCAGTTTAGGACAGAACAATGAGCAGTTCTTC. Translating gives CASSLGQNNEQFF.

Only a few counts were recorded for this clone. This chain connects TRBV14 to TRBJ2-1; the match to TRBD2 covers 10 bases. Germline V lookup: CDR1 SGHDN, CDR2 FVKESK. Trimming took 0 bases from V and 8 from J; bases not matched to a gene: 22. This CDR3 spans 21 amino acids. CDR3: CASSQDLLAGVYTTILDEQFF. Here the CDR3 DNA reads TGTGCCAGCAGCCAAGATCTTCTAGCGGGAGTCTACACGACCATCTTGGATGAGCAGTTCTTC.

This clone has just a few counts. The gene calls are TRBV20-1 and TRBJ2-1; weak D call: TRBD2 (5 bases). The V gene lost 6 bases and the J gene lost 7 bases, with 10 bases spanning the gap. Germline V gene lookup returns CDR1 DFQATT and CDR2 SNEGSKA (reference sequence). The CDR3 sequence is 11 residues long. The CDR3 is CSATPGNEQFF. The CDR3, as DNA: TGCAGTGCGACGCCGGGGAATGAGCAGTTCTTC.

The CDR3 sequence: CASSATGVHIQYF. CDR3 sequence (DNA): TGTGCCAGCAGTGCGACAGGGGTACACATTCAGTACTTC. The chain combines TRBV27 with TRBJ2-4; 8 bases are shared with TRBD1. Looked up from germline, CDR1 is MNHEY and CDR2 is SMNVEV (reference sequence). V was clipped by 5 bases and J by 8 bases; unmatched bases: 5. The CDR3 is 13 residues long.

This chain uses TRBV7-3 with TRBJ2-1, with 7 bases that match TRBD1. This CDR3 spans 15 amino acids. Germline CDR1 and CDR2: SGHTA and FQGTGA. V was pared by 4 bases and J by 5 bases, with 8 bases of the junction left unmatched. The CDR3 coding sequence is TGTGCCAGCAGCTACAGGGGTCCGGGGCACAATGAGCAGTTCTTC. This codes for CASSYRGPGHNEQFF.

The table lists this clone with a few counts. The chain is built from TRBV30 and TRBJ2-5, with 8 nucleotides matching TRBD1. The CDR3 has 13 residues. Germline-derived CDR1 and CDR2 are GTSNPN and SVGIG (reference sequence). V lost 3 bases and J lost 9; bases outside the gene matches: 9. CDR3 region: CAWSPQGAGAQYF. The CDR3 DNA reads TGTGCCTGGAGCCCGCAGGGGGCTGGCGCCCAGTACTTC.

This clone was recorded a few times. This rearrangement joins TRBV4-3 to TRBJ1-2; 8 nucleotides agree with TRBD1. The ends lost 3 bases at V and 3 bases at J; junction bases unmatched: 3. The CDR3 has 14 amino acids. In germline, CDR1 is LGHNA, CDR2 YSLEER. CDR3 sequence: CASSHDRGYYGYTF. The CDR3 DNA follows: TGCGCCAGCAGCCACGACAGGGGATACTATGGCTACACCTTC.

The chain employs TRBV2 and TRBJ2-1; the D gene is possibly TRBD2 (6 bases). The CDR3 is made up of 15 amino acids. The V end was cut by 6 bases, the J end by 2 bases, with 14 bases between. Germline-derived CDR1 and CDR2 are SNHLY and FYNNEI. CDR3 loop: CASSERLDTYNEQFF. CDR3 coding DNA: TGTGCCAGCAGCGAGAGACTAGACACCTACAATGAGCAGTTCTTC.